This record covers a single T cell receptor beta chain. This sample is drawn from a study of blood T cell repertoires in COVID-19. Turning to the study itself: Acute-phase and convalescent COVID-19 samples originated in the United States, Italy and Spain. PBMCs, B-cell-depleted T cells, or T cells provided the cDNA or gDNA that made up the material.

Method: immunoSEQ multiplex PCR; TCRdb's copy keeps in-frame clones and lacks some. Among about 300,000 clones listed, roughly 88% were seen once. CDR3 length equals 17 residues. V gave up 3 bases and J gave up 7 bases; unmatched junction bases: 13. Germline V CDR1 and CDR2: SGHVS, FQNEAQ. The sample taken for sequencing was peripheral blood. The chain employs TRBV7-8 and TRBJ2-1, with 9 bases that match TRBD2. This receptor was taken from a woman aged 25 to 45 who had recovered from COVID-19. The DNA for the CDR3 is TGTGCCAGCAGCTTGGTTCCTCAAGCGGGGGGAGGGAATGAGCAGTTCTTC. As protein: CASSLVPQAGGGNEQFF.